Listed here is a single T cell receptor beta chain. These data come from a study of blood T cell repertoires in COVID-19. This table comes from immunoSEQ multiplex PCR, and its TCRdb copy is limited to in-frame clones, with some not included. The repertoire consists of a few hundred thousand clones, with approximately 86% occurring once and the leading ten covering around 13%. The V end was cut by 2 bases, the J end by 2 bases, with 18 bases between. This CDR3 comprises 17 residues. Germline assignment: CDR1 KGHSH and CDR2 LQKENI. Sequencing input: peripheral blood. The clonotype originates from a woman in her sixties or seventies with COVID-19, enrolled during active disease. The genes are TRBV18 and TRBJ1-1; D is perhaps TRBD1 (6 bases). This CDR3 reads CASSPNPGETVNTEAFF. In DNA, the CDR3 is TGTGCCAGCTCACCAAACCCAGGGGAGACGGTAAACACTGAAGCTTTCTTT.